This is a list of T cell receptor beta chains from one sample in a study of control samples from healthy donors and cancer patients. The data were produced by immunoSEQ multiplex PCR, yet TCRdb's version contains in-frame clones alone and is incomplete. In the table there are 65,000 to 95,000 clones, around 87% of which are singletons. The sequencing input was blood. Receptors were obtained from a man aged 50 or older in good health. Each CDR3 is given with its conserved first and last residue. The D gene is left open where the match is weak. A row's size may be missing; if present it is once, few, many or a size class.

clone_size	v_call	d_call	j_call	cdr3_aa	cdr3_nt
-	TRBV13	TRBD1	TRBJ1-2	CASSAGTGNNYGYTF	TGTGCCAGCAGCGCGGGGACAGGGAATAACTATGGCTACACCTTC
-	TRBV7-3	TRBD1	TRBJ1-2	CASSLGGTGNYGYTF	TGTGCCAGCAGCTTAGGGGGGACAGGGAACTATGGCTACACCTTC
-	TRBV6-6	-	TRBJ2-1	CASSYTGGPYNEQFF	TGTGCCAGCAGTTATACCGGGGGGCCCTACAATGAGCAGTTCTTC
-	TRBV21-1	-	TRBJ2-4	CASSKALWESIQYF	TGTGCCAGCAGCAAAGCGCTTTGGGAGAGCATTCAGTACTTC
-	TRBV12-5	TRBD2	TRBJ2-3	CASGRLAGATDTQYF	TGTGCTAGTGGCCGGTTAGCGGGGGCCACAGATACGCAGTATTTT
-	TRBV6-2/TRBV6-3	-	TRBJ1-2	CASSSYLGGYGYTF	TGTGCCAGCAGTTCGTACCTTGGCGGCTATGGCTACACCTTC
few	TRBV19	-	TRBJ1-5	CASGGQGGQPQHF	TGTGCCAGCGGGGGGCAGGGCGGCCAGCCCCAGCATTTT
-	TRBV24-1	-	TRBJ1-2	CATSDPRTPYSYTF	TGTGCCACCAGTGATCCGAGGACTCCCTATAGCTACACCTTC
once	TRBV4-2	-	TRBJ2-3	CASSLGTPSTDTQYF	TGTGCCAGCAGCCTCGGGACTCCAAGCACAGATACGCAGTATTTT
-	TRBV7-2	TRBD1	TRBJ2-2	CASSLRQGTGELFF	TGTGCCAGCAGCTTAAGACAGGGCACCGGGGAGCTGTTTTTT
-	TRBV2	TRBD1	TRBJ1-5	CASSEHQGAGNQPQHF	TGTGCCAGCAGTGAACATCAGGGGGCGGGCAATCAGCCCCAGCATTTT
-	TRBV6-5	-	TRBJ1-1	CASSYSFESEAFF	TGTGCCAGCAGTTACTCCTTTGAGTCTGAAGCTTTCTTT
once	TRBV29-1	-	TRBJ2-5	CSVKEETQYF	TGCAGCGTTAAGGAGGAGACCCAGTACTTC
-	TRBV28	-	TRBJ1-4	CASTGPPNEKLFF	TGTGCCAGCACAGGACCACCTAATGAAAAACTGTTTTTT
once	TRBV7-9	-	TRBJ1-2	CASSPSDRAGYTF	TGTGCCAGCAGCCCGTCGGACCGAGCGGGCTACACCTTC
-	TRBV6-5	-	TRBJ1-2	CATRVGESTNYGYTF	TGTGCCACACGGGTGGGGGAAAGTACCAACTATGGCTACACCTTC
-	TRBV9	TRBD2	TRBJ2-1	CASSVTGTSATEQFF	TGTGCCAGCAGCGTGACCGGGACTAGCGCCACTGAGCAGTTCTTC
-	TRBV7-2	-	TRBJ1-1	CASSLAQGSTEAFF	TGTGCCAGCAGCTTAGCTCAGGGGAGCACTGAAGCTTTCTTT
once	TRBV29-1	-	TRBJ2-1	CSVEGTFSYNEQFF	TGCAGCGTTGAGGGGACTTTCTCCTACAATGAGCAGTTCTTC
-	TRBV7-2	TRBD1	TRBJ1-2	CASSLQTGGRGYTF	TGTGCCAGCAGCTTGCAGACAGGGGGCAGGGGCTACACCTTC
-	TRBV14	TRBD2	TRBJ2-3	CASSQVSGGITDTQYF	TGTGCCAGCAGCCAAGTTAGCGGGGGGATCACAGATACGCAGTATTTT
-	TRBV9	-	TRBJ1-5	CASSGTEIYQPQHF	TGTGCCAGCAGCGGGACAGAGATATATCAGCCCCAGCATTTT
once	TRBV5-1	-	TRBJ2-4	CASSLGAKNIQYF	TGCGCCAGCAGCTTAGGAGCCAAAAACATTCAGTACTTC
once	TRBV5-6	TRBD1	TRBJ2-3	CASSDTGETDTQYF	TGTGCCAGCAGCGACACAGGGGAGACAGATACGCAGTATTTT
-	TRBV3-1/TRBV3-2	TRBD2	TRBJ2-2	CASSPGGTGELFF	TGTGCCAGCAGCCCCGGGGGGACCGGGGAGCTGTTTTTT
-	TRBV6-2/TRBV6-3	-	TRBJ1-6	CASSRVAGSNSPLHF	TGTGCCAGCAGCAGAGTGGCAGGGAGTAATTCACCCCTCCACTTT
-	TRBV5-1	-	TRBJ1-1	CASSFKGGGTEAFF	TGCGCCAGCAGCTTCAAAGGGGGTGGCACTGAAGCTTTCTTT
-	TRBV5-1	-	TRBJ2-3	CASSLASQVDTQYF	TGCGCCAGCAGCTTGGCTAGCCAAGTAGATACGCAGTATTTT
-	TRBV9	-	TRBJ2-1	CASSVPPGEQFF	TGTGCCAGCAGCGTACCTCCTGGGGAGCAGTTCTTC
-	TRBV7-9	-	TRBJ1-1	CASSLPNSEAFF	TGTGCCAGCAGCTTACCCAACAGTGAAGCTTTCTTT
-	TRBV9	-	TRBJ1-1	CASSVATGAEAFF	TGTGCCAGCAGCGTAGCTACGGGGGCTGAAGCTTTCTTT
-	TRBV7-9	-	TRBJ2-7	CASSFPPSYEQYF	TGTGCCAGCAGCTTCCCACCCTCCTACGAGCAGTACTTC
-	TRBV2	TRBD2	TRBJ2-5	CASSLTQSGGETQYF	TGTGCCAGCAGTTTGACGCAGTCGGGGGGGGAGACCCAGTACTTC
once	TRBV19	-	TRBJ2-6	CASRIAGANVLTF	TGTGCCAGCCGCATAGCTGGGGCCAACGTCCTGACTTTC
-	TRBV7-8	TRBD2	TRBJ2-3	CASSLVPPGLAGVGTDTQYF	TGTGCCAGCAGCTTAGTTCCCCCGGGACTAGCGGGAGTAGGGACAGATACGCAGTATTTT
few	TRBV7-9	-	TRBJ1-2	CASSSRAPGGYTF	TGTGCCAGCAGCTCCCGAGCCCCGGGTGGCTACACCTTC
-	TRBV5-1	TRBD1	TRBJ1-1	CASSWGQLNTEAFF	TGCGCCAGCAGCTGGGGACAGTTGAACACTGAAGCTTTCTTT
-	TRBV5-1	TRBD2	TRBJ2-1	CASRLSGGGYNEQFF	TGCGCCAGCAGGTTGAGCGGGGGTGGATACAATGAGCAGTTCTTC
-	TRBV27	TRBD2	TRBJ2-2	CASTRTVAGVAGELFF	TGTGCCAGCACCCGAACCGTAGCGGGAGTGGCCGGGGAGCTGTTTTTT
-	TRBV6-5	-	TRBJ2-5	CASRMTATGETQYF	TGTGCCAGCAGGATGACGGCAACCGGGGAGACCCAGTACTTC
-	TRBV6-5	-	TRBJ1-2	CASTQGGFGGYTF	TGTGCCAGCACCCAAGGAGGGTTTGGTGGCTACACCTTC
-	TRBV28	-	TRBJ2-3	CASSRLDGDTQYF	TGTGCCAGCAGTCGACTGGATGGAGATACGCAGTATTTT
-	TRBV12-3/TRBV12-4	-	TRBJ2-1	CASRLNNEQFF	TGTGCCAGCAGGCTAAACAATGAGCAGTTCTTC